The sequence of this TCR beta chain was determined in a study of shared clonotypes between healthy human individuals. CD8 cells classed as naive were CD45RO-negative and positively selected for CCR7, excluding terminally differentiated effector memory CD45RA+ cells. Donors comprised only Caucasian adults living in Nashville, Tennessee. The protocol was immunoSEQ multiplex PCR, while the TCRdb copy is restricted to in-frame clones and leaves out a portion. The sample consists of about 1,800,000 clones, about 95% of them appearing once. Germline lookup yields CDR1 MGHRA and CDR2 YSYEKL. The CDR3 runs 17 residues. Trimming cost V 1 base and J 7 bases, with 23 bases left between them.

Sequencing input: naive CD8+ T cells sorted from blood. The source is a young man in good health. The rearrangement uses TRBV4-1 and TRBJ2-7; either TRBD1 or TRBD2 may supply D (6 bases each). Here the CDR3 DNA reads TGCGCCAGCAGCCAAGCCAGAGACAGGACCTGGGGGGAAGAGCAGTACTTC. This encodes CASSQARDRTWGEEQYF.